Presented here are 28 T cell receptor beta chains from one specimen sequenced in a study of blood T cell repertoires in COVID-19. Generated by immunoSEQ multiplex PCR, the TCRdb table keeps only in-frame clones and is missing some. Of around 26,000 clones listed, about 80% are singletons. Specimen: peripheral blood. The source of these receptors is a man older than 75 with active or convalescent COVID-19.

CDR3 loop: CSASKTGGSYGYTF. The DNA for the CDR3 is TGCAGTGCTAGTAAAACGGGCGGGAGCTATGGCTACACCTTC. The J gene is TRBJ1-2, the V gene TRBV20-1; no reliable D call. Germline values: CDR1 DFQATT, CDR2 SNEGSKA (reference sequence). This CDR3 is built from 14 residues. The V gene lost 3 bases and the J gene lost 4 bases, with 15 bases spanning the gap.

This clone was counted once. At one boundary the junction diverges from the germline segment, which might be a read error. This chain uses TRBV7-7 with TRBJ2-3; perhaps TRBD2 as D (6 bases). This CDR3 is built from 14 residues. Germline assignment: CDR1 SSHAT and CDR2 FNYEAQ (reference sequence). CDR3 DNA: TGTGCTAGCAGCAGGGACTTAAGCACAGATACGCAGTATTTT. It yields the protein CASSRDLSTDTQYF.

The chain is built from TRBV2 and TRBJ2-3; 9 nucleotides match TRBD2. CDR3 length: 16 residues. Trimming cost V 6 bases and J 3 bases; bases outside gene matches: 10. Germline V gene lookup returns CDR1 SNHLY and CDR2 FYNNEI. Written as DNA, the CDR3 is TGTGCCAGCAGCAAACAATTGCGGGGGGGAACAGATACGCAGTATTTT. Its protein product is CASSKQLRGGTDTQYF.

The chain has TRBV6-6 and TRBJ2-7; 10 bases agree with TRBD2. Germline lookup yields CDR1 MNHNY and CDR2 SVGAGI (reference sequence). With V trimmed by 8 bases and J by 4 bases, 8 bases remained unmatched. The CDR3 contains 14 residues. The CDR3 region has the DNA TGTGCCAGCGCGGCCTCTAGCGGGAGTTACGAGCAGTACTTC. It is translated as CASAASSGSYEQYF.

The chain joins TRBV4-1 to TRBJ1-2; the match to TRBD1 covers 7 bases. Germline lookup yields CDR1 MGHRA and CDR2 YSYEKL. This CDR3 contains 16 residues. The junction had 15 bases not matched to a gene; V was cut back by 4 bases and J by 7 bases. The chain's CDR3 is CASSRTSPDRESGYTF. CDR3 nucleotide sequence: TGCGCCAGCAGCCGTACCTCCCCAGACAGGGAGTCTGGCTACACCTTC.

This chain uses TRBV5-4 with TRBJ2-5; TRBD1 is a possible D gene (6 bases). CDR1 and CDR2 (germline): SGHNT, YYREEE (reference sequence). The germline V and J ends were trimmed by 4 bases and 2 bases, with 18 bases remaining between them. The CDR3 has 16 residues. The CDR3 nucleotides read TGTGCCAGCAGCCTAGGGATGGTAGGGGGACAAGAGACCCAGTACTTC. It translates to CASSLGMVGGQETQYF.

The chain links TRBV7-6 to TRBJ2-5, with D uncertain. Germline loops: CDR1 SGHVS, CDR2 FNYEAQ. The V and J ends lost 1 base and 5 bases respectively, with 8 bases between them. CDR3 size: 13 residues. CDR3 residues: CASSLVRLETQYF. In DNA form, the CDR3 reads TGTGCCAGCAGCTTAGTCCGACTGGAGACCCAGTACTTC.

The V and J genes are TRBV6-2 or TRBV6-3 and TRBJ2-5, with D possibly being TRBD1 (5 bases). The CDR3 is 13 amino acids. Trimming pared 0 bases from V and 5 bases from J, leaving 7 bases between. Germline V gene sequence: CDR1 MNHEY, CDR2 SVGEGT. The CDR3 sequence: CASSYSNRETQYF. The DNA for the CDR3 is TGTGCCAGCAGTTACTCCAACAGGGAGACCCAGTACTTC.

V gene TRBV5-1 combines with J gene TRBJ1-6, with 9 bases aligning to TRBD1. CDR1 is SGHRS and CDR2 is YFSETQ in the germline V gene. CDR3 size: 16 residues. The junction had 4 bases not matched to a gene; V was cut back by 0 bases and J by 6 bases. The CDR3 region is CASSLELGQGNSPLHF. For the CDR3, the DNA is TGCGCCAGCAGCTTGGAATTGGGACAGGGTAATTCACCCCTCCACTTT.

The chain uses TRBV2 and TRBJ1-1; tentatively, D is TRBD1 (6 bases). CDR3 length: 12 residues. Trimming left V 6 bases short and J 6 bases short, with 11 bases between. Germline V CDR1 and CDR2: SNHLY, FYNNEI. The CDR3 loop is CASSGDMPEAFF. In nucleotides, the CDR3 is TGTGCCAGCAGCGGGGACATGCCTGAAGCTTTCTTT.

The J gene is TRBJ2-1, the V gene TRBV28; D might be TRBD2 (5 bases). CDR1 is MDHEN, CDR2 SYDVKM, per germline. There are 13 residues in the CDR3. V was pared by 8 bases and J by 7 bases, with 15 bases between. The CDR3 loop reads CASGRGIPNEQFF. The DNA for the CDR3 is TGTGCCAGCGGCCGGGGAATCCCAAATGAGCAGTTCTTC.

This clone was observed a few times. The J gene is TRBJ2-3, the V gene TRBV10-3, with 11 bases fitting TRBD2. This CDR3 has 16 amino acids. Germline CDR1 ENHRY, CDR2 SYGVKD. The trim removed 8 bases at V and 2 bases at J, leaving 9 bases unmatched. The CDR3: CAIGTSGSGFTDTQYF. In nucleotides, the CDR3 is TGTGCCATCGGTACTAGCGGGAGCGGTTTCACAGATACGCAGTATTTT.

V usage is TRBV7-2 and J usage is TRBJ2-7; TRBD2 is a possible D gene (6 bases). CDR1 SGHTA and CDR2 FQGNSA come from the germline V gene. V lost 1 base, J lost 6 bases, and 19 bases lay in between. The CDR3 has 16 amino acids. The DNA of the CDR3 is TGTGCCAGCAGCTTAGTGTCTTCGCTAGCGCTAGGCGAGCAGTACTTC. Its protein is CASSLVSSLALGEQYF.

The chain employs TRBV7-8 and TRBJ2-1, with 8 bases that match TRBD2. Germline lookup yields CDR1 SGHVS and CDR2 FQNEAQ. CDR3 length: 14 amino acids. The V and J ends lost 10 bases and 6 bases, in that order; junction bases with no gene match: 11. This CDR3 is CATLSGRIANEQFF. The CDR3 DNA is TGTGCCACCTTAAGCGGGAGAATAGCCAATGAGCAGTTCTTC.

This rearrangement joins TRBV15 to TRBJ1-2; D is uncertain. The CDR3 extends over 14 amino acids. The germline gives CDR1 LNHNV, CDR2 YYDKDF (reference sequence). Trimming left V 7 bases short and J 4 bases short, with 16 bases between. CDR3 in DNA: TGTGCCACCACAGAGGGTCGGCGGGGCTATGGCTACACCTTC. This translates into CATTEGRRGYGYTF.

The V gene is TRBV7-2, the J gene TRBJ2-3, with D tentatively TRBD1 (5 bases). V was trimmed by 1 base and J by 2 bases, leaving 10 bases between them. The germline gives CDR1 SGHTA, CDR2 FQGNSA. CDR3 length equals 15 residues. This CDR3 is CASSLGAGYTDTQYF. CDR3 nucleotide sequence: TGTGCCAGCAGCTTAGGGGCAGGGTACACAGATACGCAGTATTTT.

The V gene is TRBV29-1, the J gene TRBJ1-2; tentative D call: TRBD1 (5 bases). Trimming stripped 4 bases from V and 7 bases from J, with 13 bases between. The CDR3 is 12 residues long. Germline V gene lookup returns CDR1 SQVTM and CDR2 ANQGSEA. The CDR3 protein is CSVAGRVGGYTF. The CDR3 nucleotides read TGCAGCGTTGCTGGCAGGGTAGGTGGCTACACCTTC.

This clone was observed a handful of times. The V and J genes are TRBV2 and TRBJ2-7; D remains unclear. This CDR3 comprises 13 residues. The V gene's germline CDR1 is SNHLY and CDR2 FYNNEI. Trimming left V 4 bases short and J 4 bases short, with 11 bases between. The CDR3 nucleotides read TGTGCCAGCAGTGTGGCGGCCCAGTACGAGCAGTACTTC. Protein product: CASSVAAQYEQYF.

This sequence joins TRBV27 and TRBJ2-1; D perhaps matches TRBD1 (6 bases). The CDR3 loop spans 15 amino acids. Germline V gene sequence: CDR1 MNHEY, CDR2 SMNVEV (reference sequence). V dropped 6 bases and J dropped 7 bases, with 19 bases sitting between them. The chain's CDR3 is CASRLYRESRNEQFF. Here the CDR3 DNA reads TGTGCCAGCAGACTTTACAGGGAAAGTAGGAATGAGCAGTTCTTC.

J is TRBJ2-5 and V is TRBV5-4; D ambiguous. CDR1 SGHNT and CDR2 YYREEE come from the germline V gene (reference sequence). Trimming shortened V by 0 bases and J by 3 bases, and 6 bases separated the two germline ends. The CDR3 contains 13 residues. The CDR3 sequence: CASSLDPEETQYF. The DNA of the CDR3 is TGTGCCAGCAGCTTGGATCCAGAAGAGACCCAGTACTTC.

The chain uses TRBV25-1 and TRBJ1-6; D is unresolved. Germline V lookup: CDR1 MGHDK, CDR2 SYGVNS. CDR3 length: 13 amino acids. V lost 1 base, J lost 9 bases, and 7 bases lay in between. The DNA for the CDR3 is TGTGCCAGCAGTGAATTGCGGGTTTCACCCCTCCACTTT. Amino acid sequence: CASSELRVSPLHF.

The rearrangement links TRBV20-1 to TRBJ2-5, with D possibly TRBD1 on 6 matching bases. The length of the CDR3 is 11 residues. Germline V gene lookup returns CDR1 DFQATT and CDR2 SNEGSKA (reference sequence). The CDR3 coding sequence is TGCACCGGACAGCATCAAGAGACCCAGTACTTC. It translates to CTGQHQETQYF.

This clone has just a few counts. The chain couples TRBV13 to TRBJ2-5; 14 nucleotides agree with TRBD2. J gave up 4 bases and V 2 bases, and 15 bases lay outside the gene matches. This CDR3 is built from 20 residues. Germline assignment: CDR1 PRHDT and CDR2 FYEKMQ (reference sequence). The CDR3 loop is CASSLWEAGGLAGAGETQYF. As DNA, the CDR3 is TGTGCCAGCAGCTTATGGGAAGCGGGGGGACTAGCGGGAGCGGGAGAGACCCAGTACTTC.

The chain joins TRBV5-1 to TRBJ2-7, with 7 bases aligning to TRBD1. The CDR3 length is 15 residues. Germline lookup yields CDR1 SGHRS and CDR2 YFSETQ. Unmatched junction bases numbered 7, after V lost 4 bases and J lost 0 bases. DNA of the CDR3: TGCGCCAGCAGCCCGGACAGGACGATCTCCTACGAGCAGTACTTC. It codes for CASSPDRTISYEQYF.

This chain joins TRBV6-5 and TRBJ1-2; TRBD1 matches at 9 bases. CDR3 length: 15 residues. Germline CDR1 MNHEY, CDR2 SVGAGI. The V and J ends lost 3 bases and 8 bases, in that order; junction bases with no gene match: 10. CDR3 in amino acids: CASSYEEQGALGYTF. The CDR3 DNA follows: TGTGCCAGCAGTTATGAGGAACAGGGGGCGCTGGGCTACACCTTC.

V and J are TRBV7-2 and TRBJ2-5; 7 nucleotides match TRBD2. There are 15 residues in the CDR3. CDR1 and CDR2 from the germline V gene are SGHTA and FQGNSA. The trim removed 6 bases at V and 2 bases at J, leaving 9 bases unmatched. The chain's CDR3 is CASSSGAGSQETQYF. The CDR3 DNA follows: TGTGCCAGCAGTTCCGGAGCGGGGTCGCAAGAGACCCAGTACTTC.

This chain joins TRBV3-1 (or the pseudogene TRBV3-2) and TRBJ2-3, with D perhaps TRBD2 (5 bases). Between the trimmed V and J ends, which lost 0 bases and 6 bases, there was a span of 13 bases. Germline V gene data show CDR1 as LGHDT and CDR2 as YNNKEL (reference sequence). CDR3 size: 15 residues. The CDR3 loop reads CASSQDRWTGDTQYF. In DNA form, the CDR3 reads TGTGCCAGCAGCCAAGATAGGTGGACTGGGGATACGCAGTATTTT.

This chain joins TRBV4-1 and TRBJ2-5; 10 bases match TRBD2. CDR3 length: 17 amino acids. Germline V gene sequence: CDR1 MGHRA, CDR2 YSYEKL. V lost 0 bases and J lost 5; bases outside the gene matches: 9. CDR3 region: CASSQDQASGRSETQYF. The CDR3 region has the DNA TGCGCCAGCAGCCAAGATCAGGCTAGCGGGAGATCGGAGACCCAGTACTTC.